The 17 T cell receptor beta chains below all came from one sample that was sequenced in a study of CDR3 diversity in severe acne. TCRdb passed the PCR reads through MiXCR, listing each CDR3 protein once. The sample yields roughly 79,000 distinct CDR3 sequences, 45% to 50% seen once. The sample was blood. These receptors were obtained from a male donor with severe acne vulgaris.

J is TRBJ1-1 and V is TRBV29-1, with 7 bases fitting TRBD1. V trimming: 3 bases; J trimming: 2 bases; junction bases outside the gene matches: 3. Germline-derived CDR1 and CDR2 are SQVTM and ANQGSEA. The CDR3 sequence is 13 residues long. In DNA form, the CDR3 reads TGCAGCGTTGATGGGACAGTAAACACTGAAGCTTTCTTT. It encodes CSVDGTVNTEAFF. Filled out from reference TRBV29-1 and TRBJ1-1, the complete variable domain reads SAVISQKPSRDICQRGTSLTIQCQVDSQVTMMFWYRQQPGQSLTLIATANQGSEATYESGFVIDKFPISRPNLTFSTLTVSNMSPEDSSIYLCSVDGTVNTEAFFGQGTRLTVV.

V and J are TRBV6-1 and TRBJ1-4; 10 bases map to TRBD1. Trimming at V came to 5 bases and at J to 15 bases, leaving 15 bases not matched to a gene. The CDR3 totals 15 residues. CDR1 MNHNS and CDR2 SASEGT come from the germline V gene. The CDR3 sequence is CASSYAGGTGDMLFF. CDR3 DNA: TGTGCCAGCAGTTACGCAGGCGGGACAGGGGATATGTTGTTTTTT.

The chain is built from TRBV5-8 and TRBJ2-2; 9 nucleotides line up with TRBD1. CDR1 is SGHTS and CDR2 is YDEGEE in the germline V gene. This CDR3 comprises 16 residues. With 3 bases clipped from V and 6 bases from J, the junction kept 9 bases outside the gene matches. As DNA, the CDR3 is TGTGCCAGCAGCTCGTGGACAGGGGTAACCGCCGGGGAGCTGTTTTTT. Amino acid sequence: CASSSWTGVTAGELFF.

This clonotype has just a few counts. A junction boundary mismatches the germline segment, possibly from a read error. V and J are TRBV29-1 and TRBJ1-1, with a possible D match to TRBD1 (6 bases). Germline V gives CDR1 SQVTM, CDR2 ANQGSEA. The CDR3 length is 15 residues. This CDR3 reads CSVEGQMHMNTEAFF. The CDR3 bases are TGCAGCGTCGAAGGACAGATGCACATGAACACTGAAGCTTTCTTT.

V usage is TRBV6-1 and J usage is TRBJ2-1; 10 nucleotides match TRBD2. The CDR3 extends over 17 amino acids. Germline-derived CDR1 and CDR2 are MNHNS and SASEGT. The trim removed 2 bases at V and 4 bases at J, leaving 8 bases unmatched. The CDR3 loop is CASSERWTSGKYNEQFF. The CDR3 DNA is TGTGCCAGCAGTGAAAGATGGACTAGCGGAAAATACAATGAGCAGTTCTTC.

This clonotype appeared a few times. The gene calls are TRBV9 and TRBJ2-2, with a tentative D call TRBD2 (5 bases). CDR1 SGDLS and CDR2 YYNGEE come from the germline V gene. Trimming removed 9 bases from V and 3 bases from J, with 15 bases in between. The length of the CDR3 is 14 residues. CDR3 nucleotide sequence: TGTGCCACCACTCTGGAGGCGGACACCGGGGAGCTGTTTTTT. It yields the protein CATTLEADTGELFF.

This chain links TRBV20-1 with TRBJ2-1; maybe TRBD2 (6 bases). Germline V gene data show CDR1 as DFQATT and CDR2 as SNEGSKA (reference sequence). The CDR3 length is 14 residues. Trimming pared 4 bases from V and 12 bases from J, leaving 22 bases between. In DNA form, the CDR3 reads TGCAGTGCTAACTCGGGAGTAGGGTTAGATACGCAGTTCTTC. This gives the protein CSANSGVGLDTQFF.

The rearrangement joins TRBV19 to TRBJ1-1, with D perhaps TRBD1 (5 bases). This CDR3 region has 14 residues. V lost 9 bases and J 2 bases, leaving 16 bases between the germline ends. Germline CDR1 and CDR2: LNHDA and SQIVND (reference sequence). In DNA, the CDR3 is TGTGCCAGCACTGAGGGGCTTAGAAACACTGAAGCTTTCTTT. It codes for CASTEGLRNTEAFF.

The V and J genes are TRBV6-5 and TRBJ1-2; TRBD1 is a possible D gene (6 bases). Germline-derived CDR1 and CDR2 are MNHEY and SVGAGI. Between the trimmed V and J ends, which lost 5 bases and 7 bases, there was a span of 14 bases. The CDR3 loop spans 13 amino acids. The CDR3 here is CASSHRVFGGYTF. In nucleotides, the CDR3 is TGTGCCAGCAGTCACAGGGTATTTGGTGGCTACACCTTC.

The chain is built from TRBV7-6 and TRBJ1-3; 8 nucleotides line up with TRBD1. J gave up 1 base and V 5 bases, and 16 bases lay outside the gene matches. The CDR3 runs to 19 residues. The germline V gene encodes CDR1 SGHVS and CDR2 FNYEAQ. The CDR3 region is CASSRRPLTGDRSGNTIYF. DNA of the CDR3: TGTGCCAGCAGCCGTCGCCCCCTGACAGGGGACAGGTCTGGAAACACCATATATTTT.

Here the CDR3 DNA reads TGTGCCATCGGGACGGCTAGCGGGAGTGAGCAGTTCTTC. Its translation: CAIGTASGSEQFF. The rearrangement links TRBV10-3 to TRBJ2-1; 10 bases match TRBD2. The ends lost 8 bases at V and 9 bases at J; junction bases unmatched: 7. The CDR3 is 13 residues long. Germline CDR1 is ENHRY and CDR2 is SYGVKD.

The chain's CDR3 is CASSFRNNYGYTF. Here the CDR3 DNA reads TGTGCCAGTAGTTTCAGAAATAACTATGGCTACACCTTC. The chain employs TRBV7-9 and TRBJ1-2, with D hard to call. The germline gives CDR1 SEHNR, CDR2 FQNEAQ (reference sequence). CDR3 length: 13 amino acids. Trimming took off 9 bases at V and 1 base at J, with 12 bases between the two ends.

The chain links TRBV28 to TRBJ1-5; D gene ambiguous. Germline CDR1 MDHEN, CDR2 SYDVKM. Trimming stripped 3 bases from V and 2 bases from J, with 2 bases between. The CDR3 has 12 amino acids. The CDR3 region has the DNA TGTGCCAGCAGTTTTGGCAATCAGCCCCAGCATTTT. Translation gives CASSFGNQPQHF.

CDR3 protein: CASSPDRPGPPQHF. As DNA, the CDR3 is TGCGCCAGCAGTCCCGACAGGCCCGGACCGCCCCAGCATTTT. The chain couples TRBV4-3 to TRBJ1-5, with D possibly TRBD1 on 6 matching bases. Trimming stripped 6 bases from V and 9 bases from J, with 18 bases between. Germline-derived CDR1 and CDR2 are LGHNA and YSLEER. The CDR3 has 14 amino acids.

This clonotype has a handful of counts. The chain uses TRBV5-4 and TRBJ1-1, with D unresolved. The V and J ends lost 1 base and 3 bases respectively, with 10 bases between them. The length of the CDR3 is 14 residues. Germline CDR1 is SGHNT and CDR2 is YYREEE (reference sequence). CDR3 coding DNA: TGTGCCAGCAGCTTGTGGGGTATCGACACTGAAGCTTTCTTT. As protein: CASSLWGIDTEAFF.

This clonotype appeared a few times. The chain carries TRBV11-2 and TRBJ2-3; 8 bases agree with TRBD2. The germline CDR1 and CDR2 sequences are SGHAT and FQNNGV. This CDR3 comprises 15 residues. With V trimmed by 4 bases and J by 1 base, 4 bases remained unmatched. CDR3 amino acids: CASSSGGAGTDTQYF. The CDR3 coding sequence is TGTGCCAGCAGCTCCGGGGGGGCCGGCACAGATACGCAGTATTTT.

Turning to this clonotype: A read error may be the cause here, since a much bigger clone is one base away. V and J are TRBV7-9 and TRBJ2-5; 7 bases align to TRBD1. The CDR3 extends over 14 amino acids. The trim removed 2 bases at V and 7 bases at J, leaving 7 bases unmatched. From germline, CDR1 is SEHNR and CDR2 FQNEAQ (reference sequence). For the CDR3, the DNA is TGTGCCAGCAGCTTATGGGGGACAGAAGTGACCCAGTACTTC. Amino acids: CASSLWGTEVTQYF.